This paragraph reports one T cell receptor beta chain. The sample belongs to a study of blood T cell repertoires in COVID-19. Study context: Acute and convalescent COVID-19 samples came from the United States, Italy and Spain. Sources were T cells, B-cell-depleted T cells, or PBMCs; the material itself was cDNA or gDNA.

Original methodology: Nucleated cell number was recorded as an estimate derived from reference gene primer amplification. Libraries were prepared by immunoSEQ multiplex PCR; TCRdb keeps only in-frame clonotypes and omits some of them. That table supplies the V and J calls and clone size; D and trimming were determined from the DNA. Of 200,000 to 250,000 clones in the sample, 65% to 85% were seen once. The sample comprised peripheral blood. This TCR was recovered from a woman in her thirties who had recovered from COVID-19.

CDR3 residues: CASSVVRGSGQETQYF. The CDR3 nucleotides are TGTGCCAGCAGCGTAGTTCGGGGTAGCGGCCAAGAGACCCAGTACTTC. This sequence joins TRBV9 and TRBJ2-5; D is perhaps TRBD2 (6 bases). Trimming took off 0 bases at V and 1 base at J, with 13 bases between the two ends. The CDR3 length is 16 residues. Germline V gene lookup returns CDR1 SGDLS and CDR2 YYNGEE.